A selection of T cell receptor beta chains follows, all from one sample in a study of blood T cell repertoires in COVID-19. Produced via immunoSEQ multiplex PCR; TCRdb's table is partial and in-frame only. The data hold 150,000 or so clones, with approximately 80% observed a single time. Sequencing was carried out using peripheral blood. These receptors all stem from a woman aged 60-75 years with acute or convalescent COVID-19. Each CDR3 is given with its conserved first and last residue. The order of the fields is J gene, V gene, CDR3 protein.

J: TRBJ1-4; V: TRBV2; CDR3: CASVAGRLGEKLFF
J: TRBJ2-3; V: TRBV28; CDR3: CASRRTGDTQYF
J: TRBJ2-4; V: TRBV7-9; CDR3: CASSLAFNLAKNIQYF
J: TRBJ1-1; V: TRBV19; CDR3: CASSIRDRNTEAFF
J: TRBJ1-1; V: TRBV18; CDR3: CASSYTVAGDTEAFF
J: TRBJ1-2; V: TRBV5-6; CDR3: CASSFRGSYGYTF
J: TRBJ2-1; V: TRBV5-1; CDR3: CASSGGAGGYEQFF
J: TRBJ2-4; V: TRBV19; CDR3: CASSIPGRGNIQYF
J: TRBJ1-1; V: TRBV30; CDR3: CAWSSVNTEAFF
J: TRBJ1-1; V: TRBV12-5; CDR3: CASVKTGHTEAFF
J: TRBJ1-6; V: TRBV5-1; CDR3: CASRFSLGASSPLHF
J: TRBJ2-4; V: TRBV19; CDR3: CASSIGLTVAKNIQYF
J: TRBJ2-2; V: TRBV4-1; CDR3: CASSLRGGTGELFF
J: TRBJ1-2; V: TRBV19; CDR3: CASSIIETYGYTF
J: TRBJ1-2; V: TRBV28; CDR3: CASSDPPIGGTGYTF
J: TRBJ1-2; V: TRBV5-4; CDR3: CASSLVGRGANYTF
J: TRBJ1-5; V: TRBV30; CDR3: CAWRGDRNQPQHF
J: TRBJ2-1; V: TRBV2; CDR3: CATTRGQGRMSEQFF
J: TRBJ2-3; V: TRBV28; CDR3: CASILSGQGPQYF
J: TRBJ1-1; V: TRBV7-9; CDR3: CASSWGQGAEAFF
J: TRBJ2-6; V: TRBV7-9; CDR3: CASSLGDGGSGANVLTF
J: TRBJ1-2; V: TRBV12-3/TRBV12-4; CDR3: CASKGQGNYGYTF
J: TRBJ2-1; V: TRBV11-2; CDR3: CASSFPTLAGGDYNEQFF
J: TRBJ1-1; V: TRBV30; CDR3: CAWSPRTGGSTEAFF
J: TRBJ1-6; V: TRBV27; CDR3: CASTGQYNSPLHF
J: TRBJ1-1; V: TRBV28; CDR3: CASSLRTNTEAFF
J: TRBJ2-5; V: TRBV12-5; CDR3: CASAYSREETQYF
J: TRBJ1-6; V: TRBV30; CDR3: CAWKDYGSYNSPLHF
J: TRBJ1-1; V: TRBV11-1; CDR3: CASSFSSEAFF
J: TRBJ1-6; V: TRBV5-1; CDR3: CASSPGRDRANSPLHF
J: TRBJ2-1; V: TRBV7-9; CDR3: CASSYSQGRSYNEQFF
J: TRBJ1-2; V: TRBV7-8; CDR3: CASSLGQEYGYTF
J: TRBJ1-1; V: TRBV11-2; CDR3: CASSSGTGVTEAFF
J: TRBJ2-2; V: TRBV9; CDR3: CASSVEGRVTGELFF
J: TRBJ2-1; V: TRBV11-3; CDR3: CASSLAGGPEFF
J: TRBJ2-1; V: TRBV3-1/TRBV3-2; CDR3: CASSQAPSSGGVGNEQFF
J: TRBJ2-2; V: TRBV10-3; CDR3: CAISAAGGTFGELFF
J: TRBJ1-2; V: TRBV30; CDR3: CAWSTRQGALLGYTF
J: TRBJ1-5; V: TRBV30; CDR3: CAWSIRNDQPQHF
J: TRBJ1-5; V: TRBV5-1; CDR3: CASSSGQTGQPQHF